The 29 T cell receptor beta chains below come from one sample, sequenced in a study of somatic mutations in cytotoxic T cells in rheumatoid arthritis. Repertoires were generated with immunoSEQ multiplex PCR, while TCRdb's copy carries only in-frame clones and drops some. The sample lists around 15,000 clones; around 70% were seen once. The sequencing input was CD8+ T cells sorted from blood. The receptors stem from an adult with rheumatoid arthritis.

CDR3 bases: TGCGCCAGCAGCTTCAGAGGGCGGGGGTTCGGCGATGAGCAGTTCTTC. Translated, it gives CASSFRGRGFGDEQFF. V and J are TRBV5-1 and TRBJ2-1; 7 bases fit TRBD2. From germline, CDR1 is SGHRS and CDR2 YFSETQ. This CDR3 contains 16 residues. J gave up 8 bases and V 2 bases, and 13 bases lay outside the gene matches.

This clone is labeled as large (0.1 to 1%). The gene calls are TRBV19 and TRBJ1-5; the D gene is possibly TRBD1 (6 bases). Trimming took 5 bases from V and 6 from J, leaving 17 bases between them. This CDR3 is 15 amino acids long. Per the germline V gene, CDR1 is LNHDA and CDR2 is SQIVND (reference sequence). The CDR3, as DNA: TGTGCCAGTAGTCCTCTCTTGGGGGGCGGTCAGCCCCAGCATTTT. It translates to CASSPLLGGGQPQHF.

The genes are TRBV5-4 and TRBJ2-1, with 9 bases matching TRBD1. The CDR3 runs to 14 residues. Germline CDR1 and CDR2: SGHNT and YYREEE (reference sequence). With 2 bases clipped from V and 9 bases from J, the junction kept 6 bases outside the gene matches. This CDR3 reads CASSLSDRGPEQFF. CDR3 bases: TGTGCCAGCAGCTTATCGGACAGGGGCCCTGAGCAGTTCTTC.

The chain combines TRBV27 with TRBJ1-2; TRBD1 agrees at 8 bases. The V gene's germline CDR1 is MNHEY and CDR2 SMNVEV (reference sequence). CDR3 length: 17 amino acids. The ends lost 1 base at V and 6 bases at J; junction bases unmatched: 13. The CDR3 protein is CASSLLGPTGGGNGYTF. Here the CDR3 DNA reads TGTGCCAGCAGTTTATTAGGCCCAACAGGGGGGGGCAATGGCTACACCTTC.

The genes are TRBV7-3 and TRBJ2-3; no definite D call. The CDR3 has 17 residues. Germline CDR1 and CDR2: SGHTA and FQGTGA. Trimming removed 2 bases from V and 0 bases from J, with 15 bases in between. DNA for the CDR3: TGTGCCAGCAGCTTAGAAGGAATAGACACTAGCACAGATACGCAGTATTTT. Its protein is CASSLEGIDTSTDTQYF.

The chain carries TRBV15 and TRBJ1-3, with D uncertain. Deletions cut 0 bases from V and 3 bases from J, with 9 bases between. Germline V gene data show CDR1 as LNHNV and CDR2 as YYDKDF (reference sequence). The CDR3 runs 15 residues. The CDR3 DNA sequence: TGTGCCACCAGCAGAGATGCGGGGAGTGGAAACACCATATATTTT. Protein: CATSRDAGSGNTIYF.

CDR3 in amino acids: CASSWLGVTDTQYF. In DNA form, the CDR3 reads TGTGCCAGCAGTTGGCTAGGGGTCACAGATACGCAGTATTTT. The V call is TRBV28, the J call TRBJ2-3; D perhaps matches TRBD1 (5 bases). This CDR3 has 14 residues. Germline V CDR1 and CDR2: MDHEN, SYDVKM. With 4 bases removed from V and 2 bases from J, the gap between germline ends came to 10 bases. Variable domain in full (rest from reference TRBV28 and TRBJ2-3): DVKVTQSSRYLVKRTGEKVFLECVQDMDHENMFWYRQDPGLGLRLIYFSYDVKMKEKGDIPEGYSVSREKKERFSLILESASTNQTSMYLCASSWLGVTDTQYFGPGTRLTVL.

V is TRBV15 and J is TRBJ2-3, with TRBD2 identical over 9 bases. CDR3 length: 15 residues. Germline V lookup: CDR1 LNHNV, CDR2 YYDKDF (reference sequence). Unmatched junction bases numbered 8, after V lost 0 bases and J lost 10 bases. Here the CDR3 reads CATSREAGGPESQYF. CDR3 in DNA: TGTGCCACCAGCAGAGAGGCGGGGGGGCCCGAGTCGCAGTATTTT. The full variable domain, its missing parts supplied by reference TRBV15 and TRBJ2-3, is DAMVIQNPRYQVTQFGKPVTLSCSQTLNHNVMYWYQQKSSQAPKLLFHYYDKDFNNEADTPDNFQSRRPNTSFCFLDIRSPGLGDTAMYLCATSREAGGPESQYFGPGTRLTVL.

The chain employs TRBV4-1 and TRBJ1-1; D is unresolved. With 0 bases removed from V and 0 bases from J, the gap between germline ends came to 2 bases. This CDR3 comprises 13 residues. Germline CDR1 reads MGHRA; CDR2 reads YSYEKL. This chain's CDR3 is CASSQEVNTEAFF. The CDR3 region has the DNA TGCGCCAGCAGCCAAGAAGTGAACACTGAAGCTTTCTTT.

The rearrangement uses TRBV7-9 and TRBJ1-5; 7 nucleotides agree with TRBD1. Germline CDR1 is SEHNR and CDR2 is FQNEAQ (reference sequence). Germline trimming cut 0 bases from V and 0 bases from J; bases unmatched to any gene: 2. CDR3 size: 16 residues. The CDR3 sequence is CASSLAGGYSNQPQHF. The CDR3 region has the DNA TGTGCCAGCAGCTTAGCAGGGGGCTATAGCAATCAGCCCCAGCATTTT.

CDR3: CASSAGSAYEQYF. The CDR3 bases are TGTGCCAGCAGTGCCGGGTCTGCCTACGAGCAGTACTTC. The rearrangement joins TRBV27 to TRBJ2-7; unclear D gene. CDR3 size: 13 residues. V was cut by 5 bases and J by 2 bases, with 10 bases left in between. CDR1 MNHEY and CDR2 SMNVEV come from the germline V gene (reference sequence).

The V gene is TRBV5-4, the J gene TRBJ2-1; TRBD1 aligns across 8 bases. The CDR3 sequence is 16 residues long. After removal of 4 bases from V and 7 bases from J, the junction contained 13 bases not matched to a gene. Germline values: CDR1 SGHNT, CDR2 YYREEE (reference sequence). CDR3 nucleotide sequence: TGTGCCAGCAGCCCCCGGGGCCAGGGGGCGCGAAATGAGCAGTTCTTC. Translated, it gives CASSPRGQGARNEQFF. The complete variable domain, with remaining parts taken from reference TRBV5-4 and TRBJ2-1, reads ETGVTQSPTHLIKTRGQQVTLRCSSQSGHNTVSWYQQALGQGPQFIFQYYREEENGRGNFPPRFSGLQFPNYSSELNVNALELDDSALYLCASSPRGQGARNEQFFGPGTRLTVL.

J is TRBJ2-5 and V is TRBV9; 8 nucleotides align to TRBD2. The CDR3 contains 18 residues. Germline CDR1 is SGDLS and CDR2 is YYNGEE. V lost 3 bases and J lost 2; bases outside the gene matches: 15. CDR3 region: CASSAGRGGVLGQETQYF. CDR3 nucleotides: TGTGCCAGCAGCGCCGGTCGGGGGGGGGTACTAGGACAAGAGACCCAGTACTTC.

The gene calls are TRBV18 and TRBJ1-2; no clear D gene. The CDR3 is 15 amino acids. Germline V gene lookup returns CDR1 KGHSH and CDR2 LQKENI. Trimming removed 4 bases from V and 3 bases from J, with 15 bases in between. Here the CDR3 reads CASSQGPPTDYGYTF. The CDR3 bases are TGTGCCAGCTCACAAGGGCCTCCGACGGACTATGGCTACACCTTC.

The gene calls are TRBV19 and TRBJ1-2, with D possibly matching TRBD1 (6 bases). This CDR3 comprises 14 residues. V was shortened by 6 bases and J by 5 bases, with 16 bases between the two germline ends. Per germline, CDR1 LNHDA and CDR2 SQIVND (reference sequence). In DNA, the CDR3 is TGTGCCAGTAGCTGGGCGGGGGGCAGTTATGGCTACACCTTC. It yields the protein CASSWAGGSYGYTF.

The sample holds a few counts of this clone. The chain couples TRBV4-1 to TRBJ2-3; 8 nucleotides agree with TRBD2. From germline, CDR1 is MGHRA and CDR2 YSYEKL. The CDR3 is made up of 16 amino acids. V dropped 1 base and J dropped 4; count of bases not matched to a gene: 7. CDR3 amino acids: CASSQGRGAEADTQYF. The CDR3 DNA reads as TGCGCCAGCAGCCAAGGGCGGGGGGCCGAGGCAGATACGCAGTATTTT.

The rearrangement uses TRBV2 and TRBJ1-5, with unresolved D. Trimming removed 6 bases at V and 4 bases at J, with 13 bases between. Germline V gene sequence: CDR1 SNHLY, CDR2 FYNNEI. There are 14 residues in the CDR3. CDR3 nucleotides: TGTGCCAGCAGGGAAACCAAAGGTAATCAGCCCCAGCATTTT. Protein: CASRETKGNQPQHF.

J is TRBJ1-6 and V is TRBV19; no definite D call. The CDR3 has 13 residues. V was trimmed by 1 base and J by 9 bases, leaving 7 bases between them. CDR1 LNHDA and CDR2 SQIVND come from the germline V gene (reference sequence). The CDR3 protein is CASSIGHGSPLHF. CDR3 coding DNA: TGTGCCAGTAGTATAGGGCACGGTTCACCCCTCCACTTT.

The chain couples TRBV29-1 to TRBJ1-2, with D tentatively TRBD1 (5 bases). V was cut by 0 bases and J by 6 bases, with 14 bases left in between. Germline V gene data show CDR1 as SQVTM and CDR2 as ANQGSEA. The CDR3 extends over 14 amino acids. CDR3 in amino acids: CSVEDAESTDGYTF. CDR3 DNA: TGCAGCGTTGAAGATGCGGAATCGACAGATGGCTACACCTTC.

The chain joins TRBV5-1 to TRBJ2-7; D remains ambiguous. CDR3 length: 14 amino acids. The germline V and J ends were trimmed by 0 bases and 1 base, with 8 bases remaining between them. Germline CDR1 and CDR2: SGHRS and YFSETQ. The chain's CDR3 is CASSLAYGSYEQYF. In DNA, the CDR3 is TGCGCCAGCAGCTTGGCTTACGGATCCTACGAGCAGTACTTC.

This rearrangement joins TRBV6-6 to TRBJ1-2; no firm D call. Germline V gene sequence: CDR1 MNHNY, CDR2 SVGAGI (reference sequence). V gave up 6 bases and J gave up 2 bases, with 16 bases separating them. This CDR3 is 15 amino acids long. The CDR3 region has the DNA TGTGCCAGCAGCCGAGAGAAGCGAGGGAACTATGGCTACACCTTC. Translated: CASSREKRGNYGYTF.

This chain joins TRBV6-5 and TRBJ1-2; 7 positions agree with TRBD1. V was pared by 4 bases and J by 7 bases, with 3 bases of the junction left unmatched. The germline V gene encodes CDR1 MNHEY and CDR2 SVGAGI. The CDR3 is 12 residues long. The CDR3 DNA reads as TGTGCCAGCAGTTTAGACAGGGCTGGCTACACCTTC. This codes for CASSLDRAGYTF.

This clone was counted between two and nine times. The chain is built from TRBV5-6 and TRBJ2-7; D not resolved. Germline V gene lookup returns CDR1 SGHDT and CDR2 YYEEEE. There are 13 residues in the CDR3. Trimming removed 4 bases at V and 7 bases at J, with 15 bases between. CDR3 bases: TGTGCCAGCAGCCCACCCCGAGCCCTGGAGCAGTACTTC. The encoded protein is CASSPPRALEQYF.

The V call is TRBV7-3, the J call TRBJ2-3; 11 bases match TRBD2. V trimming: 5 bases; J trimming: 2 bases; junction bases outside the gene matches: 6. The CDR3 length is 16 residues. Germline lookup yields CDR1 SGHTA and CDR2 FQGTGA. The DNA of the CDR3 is TGTGCCAGCAGCCCCTTAGCGGGGGGGTACACAGATACGCAGTATTTT. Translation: CASSPLAGGYTDTQYF.

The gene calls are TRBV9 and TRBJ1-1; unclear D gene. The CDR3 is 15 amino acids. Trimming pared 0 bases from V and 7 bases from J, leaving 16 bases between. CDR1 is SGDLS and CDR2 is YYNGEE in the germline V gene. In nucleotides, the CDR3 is TGTGCCAGCAGCGTAGAGGGAGGGCTCCCCAGTGAAGCTTTCTTT. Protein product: CASSVEGGLPSEAFF.

Here the CDR3 reads CASSVLGQGGEKLFF. In DNA form, the CDR3 reads TGTGCCAGCAGTGTACTTGGGCAGGGGGGTGAAAAACTGTTTTTT. J is TRBJ1-4 and V is TRBV2, with 7 bases that match TRBD1. CDR1 and CDR2 from the germline V gene are SNHLY and FYNNEI. The CDR3 length is 15 residues. Unmatched junction bases numbered 9, after V lost 4 bases and J lost 7 bases.

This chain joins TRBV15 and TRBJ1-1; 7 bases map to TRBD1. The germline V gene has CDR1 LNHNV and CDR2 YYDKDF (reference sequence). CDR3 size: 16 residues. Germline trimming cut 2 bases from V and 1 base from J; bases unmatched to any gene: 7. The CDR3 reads CATSRRPGQRNTEAFF. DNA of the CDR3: TGTGCCACCAGCAGACGTCCGGGACAGAGGAACACTGAAGCTTTCTTT.

CDR3 amino acids: CASSQDTTGKGYGYTF. Written as DNA, the CDR3 is TGTGCCAGCAGCCAAGATACAACAGGGAAGGGGTATGGCTACACCTTC. The chain carries TRBV4-2 and TRBJ1-2; D is perhaps TRBD1 (6 bases). The CDR3 is made up of 16 amino acids. CDR1 and CDR2 (germline): LGHNA, YNFKEQ. V lost 0 bases and J 5 bases, leaving 16 bases between the germline ends.

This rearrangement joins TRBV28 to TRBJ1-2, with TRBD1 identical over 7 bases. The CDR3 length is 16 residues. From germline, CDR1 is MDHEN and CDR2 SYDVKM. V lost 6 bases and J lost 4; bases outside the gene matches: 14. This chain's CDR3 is CASSPRTGPWIYGYTF. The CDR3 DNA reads TGTGCCAGCAGCCCGAGGACAGGACCGTGGATCTATGGCTACACCTTC.